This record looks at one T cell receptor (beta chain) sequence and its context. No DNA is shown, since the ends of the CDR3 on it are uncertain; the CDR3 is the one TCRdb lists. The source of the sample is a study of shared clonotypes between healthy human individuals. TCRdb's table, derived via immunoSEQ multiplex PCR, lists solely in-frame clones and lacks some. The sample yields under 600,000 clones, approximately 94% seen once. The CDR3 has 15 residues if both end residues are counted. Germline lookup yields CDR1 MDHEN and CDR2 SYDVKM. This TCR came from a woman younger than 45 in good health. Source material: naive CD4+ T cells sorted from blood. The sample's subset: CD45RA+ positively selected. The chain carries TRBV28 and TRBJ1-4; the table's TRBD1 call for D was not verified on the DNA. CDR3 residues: CASSSSGQGNEKLFF.